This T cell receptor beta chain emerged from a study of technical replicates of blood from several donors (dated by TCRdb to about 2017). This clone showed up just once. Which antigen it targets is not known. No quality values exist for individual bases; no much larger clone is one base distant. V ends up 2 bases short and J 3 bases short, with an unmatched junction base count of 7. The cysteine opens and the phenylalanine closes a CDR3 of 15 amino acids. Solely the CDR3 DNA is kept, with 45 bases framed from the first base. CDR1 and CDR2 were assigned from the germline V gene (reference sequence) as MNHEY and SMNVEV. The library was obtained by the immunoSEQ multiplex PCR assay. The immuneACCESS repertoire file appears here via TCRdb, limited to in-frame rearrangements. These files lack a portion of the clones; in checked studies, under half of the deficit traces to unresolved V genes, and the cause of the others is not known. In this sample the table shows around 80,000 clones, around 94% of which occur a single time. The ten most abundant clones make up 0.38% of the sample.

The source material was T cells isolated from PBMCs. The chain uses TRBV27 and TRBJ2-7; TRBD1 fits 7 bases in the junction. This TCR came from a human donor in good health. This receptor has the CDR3 CASSLQPGQHYEQYF. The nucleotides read TGTGCCAGCAGTTTACAACCGGGACAGCACTACGAGCAGTACTTC.